This TCR beta chain was identified in a study of shared clonotypes between healthy human individuals. The study's findings and limits: Shared across a few donors were around 5% of the naive CD4 clonotypes.

Study processing details: ImmunoSEQ only sent back junction sequences with no quality scores, so filtering was done differently. Produced via immunoSEQ multiplex PCR; TCRdb's table is partial and in-frame only. Clone size and V and J calls were adopted from that table, with D and trimming inferred from the DNA. This table holds hundreds of thousands of clones, approximately 95% found once. Concerning this clone: Its antigen is still unknown.

V lost 1 base and J 7 bases, leaving 14 bases between the germline ends. This CDR3 is 15 amino acids long. Germline assignment: CDR1 MNHEY and CDR2 SMNVEV (reference sequence). Naive CD8 cells lacked CD45RO, underwent positive selection for CCR7 and left out terminally differentiated effector memory CD45RA+ cells. The sample was naive CD8+ T cells sorted from blood. This TCR was recovered from a woman aged 25 to 45 in good health. The gene calls are TRBV27 and TRBJ2-1; perhaps D is TRBD1 or TRBD2 (7 bases each). CDR3 loop: CASSLYGRGGNEQFF. The CDR3 nucleotides are TGTGCCAGCAGTTTATACGGCAGGGGGGGTAATGAGCAGTTCTTC.